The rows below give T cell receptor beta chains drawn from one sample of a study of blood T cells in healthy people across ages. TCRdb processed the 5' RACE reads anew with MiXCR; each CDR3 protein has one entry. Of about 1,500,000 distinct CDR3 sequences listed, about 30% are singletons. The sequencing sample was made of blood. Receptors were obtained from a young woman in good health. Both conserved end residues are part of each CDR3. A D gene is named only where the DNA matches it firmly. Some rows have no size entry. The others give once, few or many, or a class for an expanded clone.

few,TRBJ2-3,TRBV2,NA,TGTGCCAGCCGCAGGGCCCCAGGACGCACAGATACGCAGTATTTT,CASRRAPGRTDTQYF
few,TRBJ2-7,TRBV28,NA,TGTGCCAGCAGAAGCAGGGGTGAGCAGTACTTC,CASRSRGEQYF
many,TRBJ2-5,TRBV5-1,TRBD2,TGCGCCAGCAGCTTGTACGCTAGCGGCGCACCGGATCAAGAGACCCAGTACTTC,CASSLYASGAPDQETQYF
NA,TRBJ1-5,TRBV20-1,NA,TGCAGTGCTAGGACAGAACGGGATCAGCCCCAGCATTTT,CSARTERDQPQHF
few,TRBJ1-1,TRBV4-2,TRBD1,TGTGCCAGCAGCCAAGGGGGGGCAGGGGGTTCTCCGAGCACTGAAGCTTTCTTT,CASSQGGAGGSPSTEAFF
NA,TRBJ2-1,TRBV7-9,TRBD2,TGTGCCAGCGGCTTAGGCGGGAGAGGGTACAATGAGCAGTTCTTC,CASGLGGRGYNEQFF
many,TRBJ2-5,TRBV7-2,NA,TGTGCCAGCAGCCCCTCAGGGTATGGGGAGACCCAGTACTTC,CASSPSGYGETQYF
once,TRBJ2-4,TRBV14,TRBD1,TGTGCCAGCAGCCTTCCGGGACAGGGGGTGTACAATGAGCGGTTCTTC,CASSLPGQGVYNERFF
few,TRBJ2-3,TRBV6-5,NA,TGTGCCAGCAGTTACTCTTCAGGTAGCGAGCCCACAGATACGCAGTATTTT,CASSYSSGSEPTDTQYF
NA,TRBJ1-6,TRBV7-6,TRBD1,TGTGCCAGCAGCCCTCAGACAGGGGCGGATAATTCACCCCTCCACTTT,CASSPQTGADNSPLHF
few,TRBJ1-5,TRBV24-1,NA,TGTGCCACCAGTGATATCCAGGGAACTCAGCCCCAGCATTTT,CATSDIQGTQPQHF
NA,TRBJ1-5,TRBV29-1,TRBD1,TGCAGCCCGAATGTCAGGGGGCAAGATTGGCCCCAGCATTTT,CSPNVRGQDWPQHF
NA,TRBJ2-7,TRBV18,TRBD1,TGTGCCAGCTCAGGACCGGGACAGCTGGGCTACGAGCAGTACTTC,CASSGPGQLGYEQYF
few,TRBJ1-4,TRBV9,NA,TGTGCCAGCAGCGTAGTGGGAGGCAAACTGTTTTTT,CASSVVGGKLFF
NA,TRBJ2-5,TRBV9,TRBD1,TGTGCCAGCAGCGTATCCGGGACAGGGGGCTTGGAGACCCAGTACTTC,CASSVSGTGGLETQYF
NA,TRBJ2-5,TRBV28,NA,TGTGCCAGCAGTTCCCCGAGTAGGGGGCAAGAGACCCAGTACTTC,CASSSPSRGQETQYF
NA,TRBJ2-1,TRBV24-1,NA,TGTGCCACCAGTGACCCCGGTTCAACCCCACGCTCCTACAATGAGCAGTTCTTC,CATSDPGSTPRSYNEQFF
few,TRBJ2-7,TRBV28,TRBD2,TGTGCCAGCAGAAGGGGACTACCCCTAATTGAGCAGTACTTC,CASRRGLPLIEQYF
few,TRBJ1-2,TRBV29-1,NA,TGCAGCGTTACTCCCGGGGGCGCGGAAGGCTACACCTTC,CSVTPGGAEGYTF
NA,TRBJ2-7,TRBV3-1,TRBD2,TGTGTCAGCAGCCAAGAGGGGGAGACTAGCGGAACCTCCTACAATGAGCAGTACTTC,CVSSQEGETSGTSYNEQYF
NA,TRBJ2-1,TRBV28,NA,TGTGCCAGCAGTTCACAGAGAAATGAGCAGTTCTTC,CASSSQRNEQFF
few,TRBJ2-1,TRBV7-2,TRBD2,TGTGCCAGCAGCCGGTGGAGCGGGAGTAGCGACAATGAGCAGTTCTTC,CASSRWSGSSDNEQFF
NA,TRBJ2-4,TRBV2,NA,TGTGCCAGCAGTGGAACTAGTGTAGCCAAAAACATTCGGTACTTC,CASSGTSVAKNIRYF
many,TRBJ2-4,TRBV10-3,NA,TGTGCCATCAGCGGGACTCTAGCCAAAAACATTCAGTACTTC,CAISGTLAKNIQYF
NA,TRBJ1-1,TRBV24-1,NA,TGTGTCACCAGTGATTCAAACACTGAAGCTTTCTTT,CVTSDSNTEAFF
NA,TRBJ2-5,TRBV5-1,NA,TGCGCCAGCAATAAGGGCGAGACCCAGTACTTC,CASNKGETQYF